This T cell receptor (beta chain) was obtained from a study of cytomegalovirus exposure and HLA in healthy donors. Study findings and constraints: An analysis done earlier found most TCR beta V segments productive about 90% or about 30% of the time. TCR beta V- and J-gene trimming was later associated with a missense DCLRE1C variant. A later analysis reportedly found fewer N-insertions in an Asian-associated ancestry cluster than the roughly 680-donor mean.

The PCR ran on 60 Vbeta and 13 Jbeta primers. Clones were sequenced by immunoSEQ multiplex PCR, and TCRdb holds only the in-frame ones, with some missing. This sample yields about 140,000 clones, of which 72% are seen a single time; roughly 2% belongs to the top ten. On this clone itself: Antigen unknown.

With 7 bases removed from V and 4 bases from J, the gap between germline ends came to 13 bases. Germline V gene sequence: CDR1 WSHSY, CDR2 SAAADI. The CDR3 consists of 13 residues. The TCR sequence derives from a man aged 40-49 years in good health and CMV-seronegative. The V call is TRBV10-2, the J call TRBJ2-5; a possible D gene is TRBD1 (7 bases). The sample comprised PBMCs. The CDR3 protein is CASTSRGAETQYF. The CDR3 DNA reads TGCGCCAGCACTAGCAGGGGGGCAGAGACCCAGTACTTC.